The source of this T cell receptor (beta chain) is a study of cytomegalovirus exposure and HLA in healthy donors. Broader study findings: Earlier analysis looked at TCR beta V segments, and most were productive about 87% or about 30% of the time. A later analysis found most CMV-associated TCR beta chains apparently HLA-restricted. Later analysis suggested links between common viral pathogens and several top significant clusters.

Germline loops: CDR1 MNHNS, CDR2 SASEGT. CDR3 length equals 14 residues. V shed 0 bases and J shed 3 bases, with 8 bases lying between them. Primers: 60 Vbeta forward and 13 Jbeta reverse. The repertoire was sequenced with immunoSEQ multiplex PCR; TCRdb's copy has only in-frame clones and lacks some. The data contain about 150,000 clones, about 79% of them singletons. Concerning this clone: Its antigen is undetermined.

Specimen: PBMCs. The receptor comes from a male donor in good health and CMV-seronegative. The chain carries TRBV6-1 and TRBJ1-2; D gene unclear. The CDR3 coding sequence is TGTGCCAGCAGTGAAGCCGACTTCTACTATGGCTACACCTTC. Encoded protein: CASSEADFYYGYTF.